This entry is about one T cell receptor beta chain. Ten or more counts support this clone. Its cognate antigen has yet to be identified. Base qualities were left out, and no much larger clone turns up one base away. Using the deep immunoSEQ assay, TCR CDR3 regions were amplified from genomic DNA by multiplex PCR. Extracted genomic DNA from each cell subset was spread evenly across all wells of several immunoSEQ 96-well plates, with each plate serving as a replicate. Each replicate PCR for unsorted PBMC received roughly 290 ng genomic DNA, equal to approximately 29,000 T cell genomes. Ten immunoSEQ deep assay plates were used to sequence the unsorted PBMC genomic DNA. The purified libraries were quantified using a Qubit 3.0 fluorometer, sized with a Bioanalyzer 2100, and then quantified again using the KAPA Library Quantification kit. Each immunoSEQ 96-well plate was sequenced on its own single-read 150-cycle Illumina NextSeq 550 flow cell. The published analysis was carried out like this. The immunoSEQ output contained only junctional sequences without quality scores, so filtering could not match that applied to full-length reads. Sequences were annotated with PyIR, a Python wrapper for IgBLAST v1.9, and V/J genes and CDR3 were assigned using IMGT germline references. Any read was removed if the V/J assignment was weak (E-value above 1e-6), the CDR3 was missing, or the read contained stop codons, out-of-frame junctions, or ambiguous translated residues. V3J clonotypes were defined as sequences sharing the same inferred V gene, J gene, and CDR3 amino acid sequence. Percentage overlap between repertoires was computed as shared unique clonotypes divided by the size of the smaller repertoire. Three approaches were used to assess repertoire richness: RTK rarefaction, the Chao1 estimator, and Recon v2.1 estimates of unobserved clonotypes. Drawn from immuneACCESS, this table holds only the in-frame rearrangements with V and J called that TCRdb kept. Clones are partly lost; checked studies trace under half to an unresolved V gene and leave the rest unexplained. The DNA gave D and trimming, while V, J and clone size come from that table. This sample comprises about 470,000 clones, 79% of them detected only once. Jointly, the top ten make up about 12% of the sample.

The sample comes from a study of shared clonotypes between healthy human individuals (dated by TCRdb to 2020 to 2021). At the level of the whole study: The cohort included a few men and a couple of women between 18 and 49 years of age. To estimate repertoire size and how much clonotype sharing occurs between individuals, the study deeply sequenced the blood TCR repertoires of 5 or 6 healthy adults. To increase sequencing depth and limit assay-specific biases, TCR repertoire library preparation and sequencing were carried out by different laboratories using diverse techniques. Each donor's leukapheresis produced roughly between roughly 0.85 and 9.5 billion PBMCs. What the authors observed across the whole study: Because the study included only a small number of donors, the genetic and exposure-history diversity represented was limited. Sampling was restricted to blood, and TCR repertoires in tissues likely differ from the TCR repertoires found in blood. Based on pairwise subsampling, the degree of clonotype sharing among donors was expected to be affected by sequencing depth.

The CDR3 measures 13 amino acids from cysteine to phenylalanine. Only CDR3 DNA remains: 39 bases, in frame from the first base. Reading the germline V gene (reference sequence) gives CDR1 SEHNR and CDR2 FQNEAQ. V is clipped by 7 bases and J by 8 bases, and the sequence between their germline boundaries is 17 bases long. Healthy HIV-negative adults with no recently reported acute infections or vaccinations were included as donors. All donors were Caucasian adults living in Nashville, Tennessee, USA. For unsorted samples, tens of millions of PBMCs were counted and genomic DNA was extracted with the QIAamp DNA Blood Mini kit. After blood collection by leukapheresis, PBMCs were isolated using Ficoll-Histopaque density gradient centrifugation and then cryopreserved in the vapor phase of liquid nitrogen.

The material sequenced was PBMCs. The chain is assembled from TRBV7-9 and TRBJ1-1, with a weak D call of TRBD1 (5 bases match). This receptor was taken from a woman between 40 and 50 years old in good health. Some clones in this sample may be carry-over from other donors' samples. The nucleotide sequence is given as TGTGCCAGCACCGAGGGGAGGGAACTCGAAGCTTTCTTT. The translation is CASTEGRELEAFF. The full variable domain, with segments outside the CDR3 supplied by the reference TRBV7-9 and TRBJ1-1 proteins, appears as DTGVSQNPRHKITKRGQNVTFRCDPISEHNRLYWYRQTLGQGPEFLTYFQNEAQLEKSRLLSDRFSAERPKGSFSTLEIQRTEQGDSAMYLCASTEGRELEAFFGQGTRLTVV.